This T cell receptor beta chain emerged from a study of T cell responses to AZD1222 COVID-19 vaccine. The study, taken as a whole, reports: Donors were mostly white British, more females; clonal diversity possibly underestimated. Per reports, nearly half of all spike-specific TCRs target regions that are unmutated in variants. Only a handful of individuals given AZD1222 were seropositive at baseline. Breadth and depth of Spike-specific TCRs rose after two AZD1222 doses.

Remarks on this clone: Its cognate antigen is unknown.

V lost 1 base and J 2 bases, leaving 7 bases between the germline ends. The CDR3 runs to 14 residues. Germline CDR1 is SGHRS and CDR2 is YFSETQ. TCRdb's table, derived via immunoSEQ multiplex PCR, lists solely in-frame clones and lacks some. The sample lists under 200,000 clones, 85% to 95% occurring once. The chain carries TRBV5-1 and TRBJ1-3, with a possible D match to TRBD1 (6 bases). The sample in question was peripheral blood, obtained 28 days after the second dose of the MenACWY control vaccine. This receptor was identified in an adult who received the MenACWY meningococcal vaccine as a control. CDR3 in amino acids: CASSLTGTGNTIYF. The CDR3, as DNA: TGCGCCAGCAGCTTGACAGGGACTGGAAACACCATATATTTT. The complete variable domain, with remaining parts taken from reference TRBV5-1 and TRBJ1-3, reads KAGVTQTPRYLIKTRGQQVTLSCSPISGHRSVSWYQQTPGQGLQFLFEYFSETQRNKGNFPGRFSGRQFSNSRSEMNVSTLELGDSALYLCASSLTGTGNTIYFGEGSWLTVV.